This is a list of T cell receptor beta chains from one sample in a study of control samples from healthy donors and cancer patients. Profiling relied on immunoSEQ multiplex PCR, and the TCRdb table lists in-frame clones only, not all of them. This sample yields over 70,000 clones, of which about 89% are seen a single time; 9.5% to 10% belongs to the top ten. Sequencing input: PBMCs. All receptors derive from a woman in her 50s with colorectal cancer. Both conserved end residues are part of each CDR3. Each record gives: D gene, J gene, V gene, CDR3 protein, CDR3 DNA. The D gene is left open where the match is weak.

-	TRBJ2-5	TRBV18	CASSPPSTQETQYF	TGTGCCAGCTCACCGCCATCGACCCAAGAGACCCAGTACTTC
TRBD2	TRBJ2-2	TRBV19	CASGSTGGPAGELFF	TGTGCCAGTGGATCTACGGGGGGGCCGGCCGGGGAGCTGTTTTTT
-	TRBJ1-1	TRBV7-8	CASSPRGTEAFF	TGTGCCAGCAGCCCGCGCGGCACTGAAGCTTTCTTT
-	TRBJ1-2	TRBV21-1	CASSPNDGTGYGYTF	TGTGCCAGCAGCCCCAATGACGGGACAGGTTATGGCTACACCTTC
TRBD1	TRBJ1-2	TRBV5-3	CARSPAGQQYYGYTF	TGTGCCAGAAGCCCTGCGGGACAGCAGTACTATGGCTACACCTTC
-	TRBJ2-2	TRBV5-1	CASSPQGTTNTGELFF	TGCGCCAGCAGCCCACAAGGCACAACGAACACCGGGGAGCTGTTTTTT
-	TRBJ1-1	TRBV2	CASSEGGGLRAFF	TGTGCCAGCAGTGAAGGGGGAGGGCTGAGAGCTTTCTTT
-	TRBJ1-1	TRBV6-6	CASSYSETGQFTEAFF	TGTGCCAGCAGTTACTCGGAGACAGGACAATTTACTGAAGCTTTCTTT
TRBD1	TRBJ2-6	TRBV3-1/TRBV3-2	CASGQGMSGANVLTF	TGTGCCAGCGGACAGGGGATGTCTGGGGCCAACGTCCTGACTTTC
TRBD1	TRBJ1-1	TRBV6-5	CASSTGTENTEAFF	TGTGCCAGCAGCACCGGGACAGAGAACACTGAAGCTTTCTTT
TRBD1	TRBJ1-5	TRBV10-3	CATGNGDRIDQPQHF	TGTGCCACCGGGAACGGGGACAGGATTGATCAGCCCCAGCATTTT